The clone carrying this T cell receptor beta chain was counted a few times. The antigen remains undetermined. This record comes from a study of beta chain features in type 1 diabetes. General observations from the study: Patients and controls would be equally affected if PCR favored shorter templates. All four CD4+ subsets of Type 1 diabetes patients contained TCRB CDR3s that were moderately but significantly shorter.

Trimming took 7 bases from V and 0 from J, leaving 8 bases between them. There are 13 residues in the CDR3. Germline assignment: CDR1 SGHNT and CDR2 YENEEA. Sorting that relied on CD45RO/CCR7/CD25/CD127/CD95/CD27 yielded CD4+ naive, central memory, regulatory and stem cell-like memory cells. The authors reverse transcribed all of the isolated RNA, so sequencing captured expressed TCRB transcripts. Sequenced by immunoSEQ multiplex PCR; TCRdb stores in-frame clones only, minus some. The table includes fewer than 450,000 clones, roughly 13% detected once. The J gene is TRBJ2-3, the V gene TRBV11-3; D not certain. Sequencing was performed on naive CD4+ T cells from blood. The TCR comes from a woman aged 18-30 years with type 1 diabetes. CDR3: CASIEPSTDTQYF. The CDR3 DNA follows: TGTGCCAGCATAGAACCGAGCACAGATACGCAGTATTTT. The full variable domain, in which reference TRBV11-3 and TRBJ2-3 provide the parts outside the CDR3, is EAGVVQSPRYKIIEKKQPVAFWCNPISGHNTLYWYLQNLGQGPELLIRYENEEAVDDSQLPKDRFSAERLKGVDSTLKIQPAELGDSAVYLCASIEPSTDTQYFGPGTRLTVL.